Included here is one T cell receptor (beta chain) sequence, with context. The antigen it binds to is not known. No much larger clone exists at a distance of one base, and base qualities are not known. This sample was included in a study of blood T cells in healthy people across ages (dated by TCRdb to between 2014 and 2017). With regard to the full study: In model experiments, template switching captured roughly one uniquely barcoded TCR beta cDNA molecule for every two T cells. Two additional independent replicas of 1 million unique cDNA reads from the same blood draw were analyzed for two donors (one aged 18 to 29 and one aged 80 or older). Using deep sequencing normalized with unique cDNA molecular identifiers, the study measured how TCR beta repertoire diversity changes with age. The donors were divided into four age groups: young (average about 16 years), middle-aged (approximately 39), aged (approximately 62) and long-lived (roughly 82). Summary of the overall study and its limitations: As age increased, observed TCR beta diversity per million T cells dropped in a roughly linear way, and a significant reduction was already evident by age around 41. Because the CMV infection status of the donors was unknown, age-related changes in expanded clonotypes may potentially have been confounded. Conclusive comparison of naive and antigen-experienced compartments was prevented by the profiling of bulk unsorted PBMCs. Compared with the aged group, the long-lived group had more naive CD4+ T cells, fewer expanded clones and increased TCR diversity, suggesting age selection. A strong correlation was found between observed TCR beta diversity and the percentage of naive T cells measured by flow cytometry. Estimates of total diversity from one million sequenced T cells were regarded as lower bounds and underestimates.

Library construction relied on 5' RACE. Instrument on record: Illumina HiSeq 2500. A second PCR of about 6 to 12 cycles was run with a J-beta primer mix and a sample-barcoded 5' primer. A template-switch 5' adaptor carrying 12 random nucleotides introduced a unique molecular identifier onto each TCR beta cDNA molecule. Each sample yielded at least 3 million CDR3-containing paired-end reads. All of the RNA was converted into first-strand cDNA using the Mint cDNA synthesis kit, with a TRBC-specific oligonucleotide serving as the primer. Following uracil-DNA glycosylase treatment, all cDNA underwent a first 18-cycle PCR with the universal primers M1SS and BC2_uni_R. Processing in the source paper ran as follows. For normalization, 1 million high-quality reads were randomly selected from each sample, with every read carrying a distinct molecular identifier. Instead of being binned into consensus sequences, reads that shared molecular identifiers were thrown out. MiTCR, run with a Q25 quality threshold and the strictest error-elimination algorithm, handled CDR3 identification, clonotype clustering and error correction. A nonparametric unseen species model using Euler transformation provided a lower-bound estimate of total TCR beta diversity. TCRdb reprocessing: public reads trimmed at Q25 with fastp, clones called with MiXCR, in-frame beta chains kept. Rows are combined by CDR3 protein, so each entry shows the most common genes and DNA. These V and J calls originate from TCRdb's pipeline instead of the authors' own analysis. The sample table shows more than 500,000 distinct CDR3 sequences, and about 25% are seen once. The ten most abundant clones make up approximately 3.6% of the sample.

The roughly 39 donors, aged 6 to 90 years, were systemically healthy Caucasian individuals from Russia. Approximately 9.3 milliliters of peripheral blood were collected from each donor into EDTA-treated Vacutainer tubes. Ficoll-Paque density-gradient centrifugation was used to isolate PBMCs, with at least 6.5 million per sample. Trizol reagent was used to extract total RNA from the PBMCs, yielding at least 5 micrograms per sample. For every donor, flow cytometry on a PBMC aliquot measured the percentage of naive CD45RAhigh/CD27high T cells. These data were likewise used in another study, on T cells of mothers and their children. The second paper states: Nine systemically healthy Caucasian individuals served as donors, namely three mothers together with their six children. cDNA synthesis consumed the entire amount of extracted RNA, loaded at around 1.5 ug RNA in each 15 ul reaction. In the second PCR, the M1S primer introduced both the sample barcodes and 2-4 random nucleotides. Over 8 million TCR beta CDR3 reads were obtained for each mother, and about 3 million reads were obtained for each child. In both related and unrelated pairs, thymic selection shapes the output of TCR recombination in a similar way, with inherited differences having only a minor effect. Normalized repertoire overlap in related mother-child pairs was always slightly higher than in unrelated mother-child pairs, but the difference was never significant. No persistent microchimeric T cell clones were detected, at a sensitivity of approximately 90 clones per million clonotypes. To look for features that set related mother-child pairs apart from unrelated individuals, the researchers ran deep NGS to compare the TCR beta repertoires of mothers and children. Mothers averaged roughly 40 +/- 4 years of age and children averaged about 10 +/- 4 years. After adapters were ligated using NEBNext reagents, the libraries underwent 100+100 nt paired-end sequencing on an Illumina HiSeq 2000. To prevent cross-contamination, the mother and child libraries were prepared one month apart and sequenced in separate runs. For each donor, somewhere between roughly 450,000 and 2,100,000 distinct TCR beta clonotypes were identified. Naive TCR beta clonotypes were estimated from low-frequency clonotypes matched to each donor's FACS-determined naive share, without sorting.

This TCR was recovered from a boy between 2 and 10 years old in good health. Sequenced sample: blood.

The nucleotide sequence reads as follows: TGCGCCAGCAGCTTGGGACAGAGTTACGATGGCTACACCTTC. It is translated as CASSLGQSYDGYTF. The V gene is TRBV5-1 and the J gene is TRBJ1-2; TRBD1 is a possible D gene, resting on 5 matching bases. The CDR3 runs 14 amino acids, cysteine and phenylalanine included. Only the CDR3 DNA is retained, 42 bases long and in frame from the first base. Reading the germline V gene gives CDR1 SGHRS and CDR2 YFSETQ. The junction shows trimming of 0 bases on V and 6 bases on J, plus 12 bases between the germline ends.